Here is one T cell receptor beta chain with its context. The trim removed 0 bases at V and 5 bases at J, leaving 3 bases unmatched. The CDR3 sequence is 15 residues long. Germline CDR1 and CDR2: SGHNT and YYREEE (reference sequence). MiXCR, applied by TCRdb to the RT-PCR reads, yields one record per CDR3 protein. The table includes under 30,000 distinct CDR3 sequences, around 7.4% detected once. The sample originates from a study of patients and donors after allogeneic stem cell transplantation. The receptor's source is a human donor who was either an allogeneic HSCT recipient or a stem cell or donor lymphocyte infusion donor (not recorded which). It is not recorded whose cells these are; they may come from a transplant donor. Sequenced sample: blood, either unsorted or a sorted T cell fraction (not recorded which). The V gene is TRBV5-4, the J gene TRBJ2-5; 11 positions match TRBD2. The CDR3 nucleotides are TGTGCCAGCAGCTTGGTACTAGCGGGGGCGGAGACCCAGTACTTC. It yields the protein CASSLVLAGAETQYF.